These 13 T cell receptor beta chains were all obtained from the same sample, sequenced in a study of OX40 agonist ivuxolimab in advanced cancers. Generated by immunoSEQ multiplex PCR, the TCRdb table keeps only in-frame clones and is missing some. The profile shows under 50,000 clones, 70% to 90% of them singletons. Sample: CD4+ or CD8+ T cells sorted from blood, taken in a trial of the OX40 agonist ivuxolimab. The origin of the receptors is an adult with an advanced solid tumor such as melanoma, head and neck, liver or kidney cancer.

This clone has only a few counts. This rearrangement joins TRBV19 to TRBJ1-6; D gene ambiguous. V was pared by 5 bases and J by 8 bases, with 13 bases between. The CDR3 is 14 residues long. The germline CDR1 and CDR2 sequences are LNHDA and SQIVND (reference sequence). The DNA of the CDR3 is TGTGCCAGTAGTCTGGACGGCATTGATTCACCCCTCCACTTT. This encodes CASSLDGIDSPLHF.

The gene calls are TRBV30 and TRBJ1-2; TRBD1 aligns across 7 bases. J lost 1 base, V lost 4 bases, and 6 bases had no gene match. The CDR3 loop spans 14 amino acids. The germline V gene encodes CDR1 GTSNPN and CDR2 SVGIG (reference sequence). The CDR3 spells CAWTGTDVNYGYTF. In DNA, the CDR3 is TGTGCCTGGACCGGGACAGACGTTAACTATGGCTACACCTTC. Full variable domain (outside the CDR3, taken from reference TRBV30 and TRBJ1-2): SQTIHQWPATLVQPVGSPLSLECTVEGTSNPNLYWYRQAAGRGLQLLFYSVGIGQISSEVPQNLSASRPQDRQFILSSKKLLLSDSGFYLCAWTGTDVNYGYTFGSGTRLTVV.

The J gene is TRBJ2-1, the V gene TRBV7-2; D not certain. The CDR3 contains 15 residues. The germline V gene has CDR1 SGHTA and CDR2 FQGNSA. Between the trimmed V and J ends, which lost 1 base and 0 bases, there was a span of 7 bases. The CDR3: CASSLGIVSYNEQFF. The CDR3 bases are TGTGCCAGCAGCTTAGGGATCGTCTCCTACAATGAGCAGTTCTTC.

The V gene is TRBV7-3, the J gene TRBJ2-5; weak D call: TRBD1 (6 bases). Trimming left V 2 bases short and J 4 bases short, with 8 bases between. CDR1 is SGHTA, CDR2 FQGTGA, per germline. CDR3 length: 13 amino acids. The CDR3 loop reads CASSLGGLETQYF. The CDR3, as DNA: TGTGCCAGCAGCTTAGGGGGCCTAGAGACCCAGTACTTC.

This chain connects TRBV6-1 to TRBJ2-3; D is undetermined. CDR3 size: 14 residues. Trimming removed 6 bases from V and 4 bases from J, with 14 bases in between. The germline V gene has CDR1 MNHNS and CDR2 SASEGT. CDR3 residues: CASSPIESADTQYF. The CDR3 region has the DNA TGTGCCAGCAGCCCGATCGAGAGCGCAGATACGCAGTATTTT.

The chain carries TRBV6-5 and TRBJ1-1; D is unresolved. Per the germline V gene, CDR1 is MNHEY and CDR2 is SVGAGI. This CDR3 is 13 amino acids long. The germline V and J ends were trimmed by 8 bases and 0 bases, with 10 bases remaining between them. The CDR3 protein is CASGGRLNTEAFF. CDR3 in DNA: TGTGCCAGCGGAGGGCGTTTGAACACTGAAGCTTTCTTT.

The chain combines TRBV2 with TRBJ1-1; possible D gene TRBD1, 5 bases. Germline CDR1 reads SNHLY; CDR2 reads FYNNEI. CDR3 length: 15 residues. Trimming removed 7 bases from V and 0 bases from J, with 15 bases in between. CDR3 amino acids: CASISFGGLNTEAFF. DNA of the CDR3: TGTGCCAGCATATCTTTCGGGGGGTTGAACACTGAAGCTTTCTTT.

The genes are TRBV7-2 and TRBJ2-7; 11 bases align to TRBD2. The germline CDR1 and CDR2 sequences are SGHTA and FQGNSA. With 2 bases clipped from V and 1 base from J, the junction kept 1 base outside the gene matches. The CDR3 totals 15 residues. CDR3 nucleotide sequence: TGTGCCAGCAGCTTATTAGCGGGGGGGTCCTACGAGCAGTACTTC. As protein: CASSLLAGGSYEQYF. Variable domain in full (rest from reference TRBV7-2 and TRBJ2-7): GAGVSQSPSNKVTEKGKDVELRCDPISGHTALYWYRQSLGQGLEFLIYFQGNSAPDKSGLPSDRFSAERTGGSVSTLTIQRTQQEDSAVYLCASSLLAGGSYEQYFGPGTRLTVT.

The rearrangement joins TRBV11-2 to TRBJ1-6; 7 bases match TRBD1. V was pared by 2 bases and J by 10 bases, with 5 bases of the junction left unmatched. Germline CDR1 and CDR2: SGHAT and FQNNGV. The CDR3 length is 14 residues. The CDR3 region has the DNA TGTGCCAGCAGCTTAATGCAGGGGGGGTCACCCCTCCACTTT. Translating it yields CASSLMQGGSPLHF. The whole variable domain, filled in from reference TRBV11-2 and TRBJ1-6, reads EAGVAQSPRYKIIEKRQSVAFWCNPISGHATLYWYQQILGQGPKLLIQFQNNGVVDDSQLPKDRFSAERLKGVDSTLKIQPAKLEDSAVYLCASSLMQGGSPLHFGNGTRLTVT.

This chain connects TRBV11-2 to TRBJ1-1, with unresolved D. V gave up 4 bases and J gave up 1 base, with 4 bases separating them. The CDR3 has 12 amino acids. From germline, CDR1 is SGHAT and CDR2 FQNNGV. CDR3 sequence reads: CASSSRNTEAFF. In nucleotides, the CDR3 is TGTGCCAGCAGCTCCAGGAACACTGAAGCTTTCTTT. The full variable domain, its missing parts supplied by reference TRBV11-2 and TRBJ1-1, is EAGVAQSPRYKIIEKRQSVAFWCNPISGHATLYWYQQILGQGPKLLIQFQNNGVVDDSQLPKDRFSAERLKGVDSTLKIQPAKLEDSAVYLCASSSRNTEAFFGQGTRLTVV.

The DNA of the CDR3 is TGTGCCAGCAGCTTAGATGGGAGGGCAACTAATGAAAAACTGTTTTTT. It codes for CASSLDGRATNEKLFF. This sequence joins TRBV11-3 and TRBJ1-4, with D hard to call. Per the germline V gene, CDR1 is SGHNT and CDR2 is YENEEA. Trimming shortened V by 0 bases and J by 0 bases, and 8 bases separated the two germline ends. CDR3 length: 16 amino acids.

The gene calls are TRBV4-3 and TRBJ2-1; D perhaps matches TRBD2 (6 bases). Germline V CDR1 and CDR2: LGHNA, YSLEER. The ends were cut back, 4 bases at V and 5 bases at J, with 12 bases in the middle. The CDR3 covers 14 residues. The CDR3 loop is CASSPGLANNEQFF. In DNA, the CDR3 is TGCGCCAGCAGCCCGGGACTGGCTAACAATGAGCAGTTCTTC.

J is TRBJ2-1 and V is TRBV13; TRBD2 agrees at 8 bases. Germline loops: CDR1 PRHDT, CDR2 FYEKMQ (reference sequence). The CDR3 is 19 residues long. J was trimmed by 0 bases and V by 5 bases; bases with no gene match: 15. The CDR3 region is CASSALGAGGRGSYNEQFF. As DNA, the CDR3 is TGTGCCAGCAGCGCCCTCGGGGCGGGAGGCCGTGGCTCCTACAATGAGCAGTTCTTC.